These 26 T cell receptor beta chains were all obtained from the same sample, sequenced in a study of regulatory T cells in long-lasting Graves disease. To make TCR beta libraries, researchers used iRepertoire HTBI primers and Arm-PCR of CDR3 regions. TCRdb independently ran MiXCR on the multiplex PCR reads; one entry per CDR3 protein. This sample has some 330,000 distinct CDR3 sequences, with 23% found just once. Sample time point: persistent/refractory GD, antithyroid drugs over 5 years with positive TRAb. Researchers made the TCR library from RNA that was extracted from PBMCs. The sequenced sample was peripheral blood mononuclear cells (PBMCs), obtained when the disease was refractory, from a patient treated with antithyroid drugs. All receptors come from a woman in her thirties or forties with Graves disease.

Comment on this clonotype: The germline gene is not matched at one end of the junction; a read error may be the cause. The genes are TRBV5-1 and TRBJ2-2, with D tentatively TRBD2 (5 bases). This CDR3 is built from 16 residues. Germline V gene data show CDR1 as SGHRS and CDR2 as YFSETQ. CDR3 sequence reads: CASRFKMEEVSGELFF. The CDR3 nucleotides read TGCGCCAGCCGCTTTAAAATGGAGGAGGTTTCCGGGGAGCTGTTTTTT. Full variable domain (rest looked up from reference TRBV5-1 and TRBJ2-2): KAGVTQTPRYLIKTRGQQVTLSCSPISGHRSVSWYQQTPGQGLQFLFEYFSETQRNKGNFPGRFSGRQFSNSRSEMNVSTLELGDSALYLCASRFKMEEVSGELFFGEGSRLTVL.

The V gene is TRBV20-1, the J gene TRBJ1-2; D is undetermined. V was shortened by 6 bases and J by 6 bases, with 14 bases between the two germline ends. The CDR3 runs 12 residues. Per germline, CDR1 DFQATT and CDR2 SNEGSKA (reference sequence). The CDR3 here is CSADREVDGYTF. CDR3 DNA: TGCAGTGCCGACCGCGAAGTTGATGGCTACACCTTC.

The chain carries TRBV11-1 and TRBJ2-1, with 7 positions matching TRBD1. The V gene's germline CDR1 is SGHAT and CDR2 FQDESV (reference sequence). This CDR3 has 15 amino acids. Trimming removed 6 bases from V and 0 bases from J; junction bases left unmatched: 5. CDR3 protein: CASSSKGASYNEQFF. Here the CDR3 DNA reads TGTGCCAGCAGTTCGAAGGGGGCCTCCTACAATGAGCAGTTCTTC.

At least ten counts were recorded for this clonotype. This sequence joins TRBV6-1 and TRBJ2-5; 8 bases are a match to TRBD1. Germline V gene lookup returns CDR1 MNHNS and CDR2 SASEGT. Trimming took 10 bases from V and 2 from J; bases not matched to a gene: 3. There are 12 residues in the CDR3. The CDR3 region is CATGTGQETQYF. CDR3 in DNA: TGTGCCACCGGGACAGGTCAAGAGACCCAGTACTTC.

This clonotype has only a few counts. This chain connects TRBV5-5 to TRBJ2-3, with 8 bases aligning to TRBD2. CDR1 and CDR2 from the germline V gene are SGHKS and YYEKEE (reference sequence). The length of the CDR3 is 16 residues. Trimming at V came to 3 bases and at J to 2 bases, leaving 8 bases not matched to a gene. The CDR3 spells CASSSRGGVATDTQYF. For the CDR3, the DNA is TGTGCCAGCAGCTCCCGGGGGGGAGTGGCCACAGATACGCAGTATTTT. Based on the CDR3 plus reference TRBV5-5 and TRBJ2-3, the full variable domain is DAGVTQSPTHLIKTRGQQVTLRCSPISGHKSVSWYQQVLGQGPQFIFQYYEKEERGRGNFPDRFSARQFPNYSSELNVNALLLGDSALYLCASSSRGGVATDTQYFGPGTRLTVL.

The chain couples TRBV6-4 to TRBJ2-3; no reliable D call. CDR3 size: 15 residues. Germline CDR1 reads MRHNA; CDR2 reads SNTAGT. V lost 2 bases and J 0 bases, leaving 9 bases between the germline ends. The CDR3 here is CASSDGSASTDTQYF. Written as DNA, the CDR3 is TGTGCCAGCAGTGACGGTTCGGCTAGCACAGATACGCAGTATTTT.

V usage is TRBV7-9 and J usage is TRBJ2-2; D call uncertain. The CDR3 runs to 14 residues. The germline CDR1 and CDR2 sequences are SEHNR and FQNEAQ (reference sequence). The V and J ends lost 5 bases and 5 bases respectively, with 12 bases between them. The DNA for the CDR3 is TGTGCCAGCAGCCAACGACTGGGGACCGGGGAGCTGTTTTTT. This sequence encodes CASSQRLGTGELFF.

Ten or more counts support this clonotype. The gene calls are TRBV27 and TRBJ2-4; D is possibly TRBD1 (6 bases). Trimming removed 6 bases at V and 2 bases at J, with 17 bases between. In germline, CDR1 is MNHEY, CDR2 SMNVEV (reference sequence). The CDR3 contains 16 residues. The CDR3, as DNA: TGTGCCAGCAGACACCAGTCGGGGACAACCAAAAACATTCAGTACTTC. It yields the protein CASRHQSGTTKNIQYF.

The chain combines TRBV11-2 with TRBJ2-3, with 7 bases lining up with TRBD1. V was clipped by 6 bases and J by 0 bases; unmatched bases: 18. This CDR3 has 19 amino acids. CDR1 is SGHAT, CDR2 FQNNGV, per germline. The CDR3 sequence is CASSLNRRQGLASTDTQYF. The CDR3 DNA follows: TGTGCCAGCAGTTTGAACCGGAGACAGGGTCTCGCTAGCACAGATACGCAGTATTTT.

The V gene is TRBV7-2, the J gene TRBJ1-2, with D perhaps TRBD1 (6 bases). Germline CDR1 reads SGHTA; CDR2 reads FQGNSA. The V end lost 5 bases, the J end lost 3 bases, and 13 bases lay between the germline ends. The CDR3 loop spans 14 amino acids. The CDR3 here is CASSRGGGYYGYTF. The CDR3 DNA is TGTGCCAGCAGCCGGGGGGGGGGCTACTATGGCTACACCTTC.

This rearrangement joins TRBV28 to TRBJ2-2; 11 nucleotides align to TRBD2. CDR1 is MDHEN, CDR2 SYDVKM, per germline. The CDR3 has 19 amino acids. Germline trimming cut 5 bases from V and 0 bases from J; bases unmatched to any gene: 11. The CDR3 DNA follows: TGTGCCAGCAGTGGTCCGGGACTAGCGGCCCCATCGAACACCGGGGAGCTGTTTTTT. Its protein is CASSGPGLAAPSNTGELFF.

The chain uses TRBV10-1 and TRBJ1-1, with D perhaps matching TRBD1 (5 bases). The CDR3 is 15 amino acids. Trimming took 3 bases from V and 7 from J, leaving 18 bases between them. Germline lookup yields CDR1 WNHNN and CDR2 SYGVQD (reference sequence). For the CDR3, the DNA is TGCGCCAGCAGTGATTTGGCGGGGGGAACAAATGAAGCTTTCTTT. It yields the protein CASSDLAGGTNEAFF.

This clonotype came up a few times. The gene calls are TRBV19 and TRBJ2-6; D possibly corresponds to TRBD1 (6 bases). Between the trimmed V and J ends, which lost 5 bases and 0 bases, there was a span of 11 bases. The germline V gene encodes CDR1 LNHDA and CDR2 SQIVND (reference sequence). The CDR3 length is 16 residues. CDR3 sequence (DNA): TGTGCCAGTAGTGTGGGGACATACTCTGGGGCCAACGTCCTGACTTTC. It codes for CASSVGTYSGANVLTF.

The sample holds many counts of this clonotype. The chain carries TRBV2 and TRBJ2-5, with a possible D match to TRBD2 (5 bases). Germline loops: CDR1 SNHLY, CDR2 FYNNEI. The CDR3 length is 12 residues. The V gene lost 6 bases and the J gene lost 7 bases, with 12 bases spanning the gap. In nucleotides, the CDR3 is TGTGCCAGCAGCGGGGATGAGGGGACCCAGTACTTC. Residues: CASSGDEGTQYF.

This clonotype was recorded at least ten times. The gene calls are TRBV20-1 and TRBJ2-7; no definite D call. The V end was cut by 5 bases, the J end by 3 bases, with 8 bases between. Germline values: CDR1 DFQATT, CDR2 SNEGSKA (reference sequence). This CDR3 has 11 residues. CDR3 in DNA: TGCAGTGCTTCAGCTATCTACGAGCAGTACTTC. It yields the protein CSASAIYEQYF.

Ten or more counts support this clonotype. This sequence joins TRBV27 and TRBJ1-5; D is unclear. The germline CDR1 and CDR2 sequences are MNHEY and SMNVEV (reference sequence). The CDR3 totals 13 residues. The V end lost 7 bases, the J end lost 7 bases, and 14 bases lay between the germline ends. CDR3 amino acids: CASNSRFGQPQHF. CDR3 DNA: TGTGCCAGCAACTCGCGCTTCGGGCAGCCCCAGCATTTT.

This clonotype was seen repeatedly, ten times or more. The rearrangement uses TRBV3-1 and TRBJ2-5; D is undetermined. The CDR3 sequence is 14 residues long. Per the germline V gene, CDR1 is LGHDT and CDR2 is YNNKEL (reference sequence). V lost 2 bases to trimming and J lost 5 bases, with 12 bases between them. The CDR3 sequence: CASSQLAQGETQYF. In nucleotides, the CDR3 is TGTGCCAGCAGCCAACTTGCTCAAGGGGAGACCCAGTACTTC.

The chain has TRBV7-9 and TRBJ2-7; 11 bases are a match to TRBD2. The CDR3 length is 16 residues. J gave up 3 bases and V 5 bases, and 9 bases lay outside the gene matches. The germline gives CDR1 SEHNR, CDR2 FQNEAQ (reference sequence). CDR3 sequence (DNA): TGTGCCAGCAGCAAACTAGCGGGAGACCCCCACTACGAGCAGTACTTC. Translation gives CASSKLAGDPHYEQYF. Complete variable domain (other parts from reference TRBV7-9 and TRBJ2-7): DTGVSQNPRHKITKRGQNVTFRCDPISEHNRLYWYRQTLGQGPEFLTYFQNEAQLEKSRLLSDRFSAERPKGSFSTLEIQRTEQGDSAMYLCASSKLAGDPHYEQYFGPGTRLTVT.

V is TRBV6-5 and J is TRBJ2-7; no clear D gene. V was shortened by 0 bases and J by 1 base, with 10 bases between the two germline ends. The CDR3 loop spans 15 amino acids. CDR1 is MNHEY, CDR2 SVGAGI, per germline. This CDR3 is CASSYSSPESYEQYF. The CDR3 region has the DNA TGTGCCAGCAGTTACTCGAGCCCAGAGTCCTACGAGCAGTACTTC.

The table lists this clonotype with many counts. The chain employs TRBV28 and TRBJ1-6; D remains unclear. The CDR3 sequence is 14 residues long. V lost 3 bases and J lost 11, with 14 bases in between. The germline V gene encodes CDR1 MDHEN and CDR2 SYDVKM. DNA of the CDR3: TGTGCCAGCAGTTTCCCCAGTGGAGTTCCACCCCTCCACTTT. It encodes CASSFPSGVPPLHF.

The chain joins TRBV28 to TRBJ2-1, with 9 positions matching TRBD2. V shed 6 bases and J 8 bases; nucleotides not matched to a gene: 8. CDR3 length: 14 amino acids. Germline CDR1 and CDR2: MDHEN and SYDVKM. CDR3 bases: TGTGCCAGCAGAGGAGCGGGACTAGCCGATGAGCAGTTCTTC. Protein sequence: CASRGAGLADEQFF.

Only a few counts were recorded for this clonotype. The DNA of the CDR3 is TGTGCCAGCAGTGAAGCTCCGGCTAGCGGGAACACCGGGGAGCTGTTTTTT. It specifies CASSEAPASGNTGELFF. The V call is TRBV6-1, the J call TRBJ2-2; 7 positions agree with TRBD2. The germline V gene has CDR1 MNHNS and CDR2 SASEGT. V lost 0 bases and J lost 1; bases outside the gene matches: 5. The CDR3 is made up of 17 amino acids.

This clonotype was counted at least ten times. The chain links TRBV7-6 to TRBJ2-7; tentatively, D is TRBD1 (6 bases). The V and J ends lost 4 bases and 1 base respectively, with 11 bases between them. This CDR3 has 14 residues. Germline V gene sequence: CDR1 SGHVS, CDR2 FNYEAQ. Written as DNA, the CDR3 is TGTGCCAGCAGCTCCATGGACAGATCCTACGAGCAGTACTTC. This encodes CASSSMDRSYEQYF.

This clonotype was seen many times. The CDR3 protein is CASGRAGSQPQHF. The CDR3 nucleotides read TGTGCCAGCGGGCGGGCAGGGAGTCAGCCCCAGCATTTT. The chain recombines TRBV2 with TRBJ1-5, with TRBD1 as a possible D gene (5 bases). CDR3 length: 13 residues. CDR1 is SNHLY and CDR2 is FYNNEI in the germline V gene. Trimming cost V 8 bases and J 6 bases, with 14 bases left between them.

Ten or more counts support this clonotype. This chain links TRBV12-3 or TRBV12-4 with TRBJ2-7; 7 positions agree with TRBD1. V trimming: 3 bases; J trimming: 3 bases; junction bases outside the gene matches: 5. The CDR3 sequence is 14 residues long. The CDR3 here is CASSFVGQFYEQYF. CDR3 sequence (DNA): TGTGCCAGCAGTTTCGTGGGACAGTTCTACGAGCAGTACTTC.

Note on this clonotype: With a far larger clone one base away, a read error is the likely cause. The gene calls are TRBV7-2 and TRBJ2-2; perhaps TRBD1 as D (5 bases). There are 13 residues in the CDR3. CDR1 and CDR2 (germline): SGHTA, FQGNSA. This CDR3 reads CASSLYLGREASF. CDR3 nucleotides: TGTGCCAGCAGCTTATACCTAGGCAGGGAAGCTTCCTTT.